This T cell receptor beta chain emerged from a study of identical twins. Whole-study findings and limits: The study reached conclusions through statistical analysis that was cross-sectional, not following the same donors. Zero-insertion analyses could be partly confounded by invariant MAIT and iNKT cells.

Only a few counts were recorded for this clonotype. Its target is not known. There are 14 residues in the CDR3. V lost 5 bases and J lost 2, with 11 bases in between. The germline V gene has CDR1 ENHRY and CDR2 SYGVKD. TCRdb reanalysed the 5' RACE reads using MiXCR and keeps one entry per CDR3 protein. Of fewer than 900,000 distinct CDR3 sequences in the sample, roughly 18% were seen once. These data were also filed under a second study, of T cells expressing NK-cell markers. From that paper: Of CD8+ T cells, about 1.0-7.5% belonged to dominant NKG2C+ clonotypes in five to seven donors.

The V call is TRBV10-3, the J call TRBJ2-3; D is possibly TRBD2 (5 bases). Specimen: PBMCs. The sequence was obtained from a woman aged 18-30 years in good health. The CDR3 loop reads CAISTADYTDTQYF. Here the CDR3 DNA reads TGTGCCATCAGTACAGCGGATTACACAGATACGCAGTATTTT.